This TCR beta chain was sequenced during a study of OX40 agonist ivuxolimab in advanced cancers. Trimming left V 4 bases short and J 1 base short, with 10 bases between. The V gene's germline CDR1 is MNHNY and CDR2 SVGAGI (reference sequence). The CDR3 length is 14 residues. The protocol was immunoSEQ multiplex PCR, while the TCRdb copy is restricted to in-frame clones and leaves out a portion. The sample gives tens of thousands of clones, around 86% of which show up once; around 2% is in the top ten. The TCR originated in an adult with an advanced solid tumor such as melanoma, head and neck, liver or kidney cancer. The chain has TRBV6-6 and TRBJ1-1, with a possible D match to TRBD1 (6 bases). The sequencing used CD4+ or CD8+ T cells sorted from blood, collected in a trial of the OX40 agonist ivuxolimab. CDR3 DNA: TGTGCCAGCAGTTTACAGGGCGCGAACACTGAAGCTTTCTTT. Its translation is CASSLQGANTEAFF.